Following are 31 T cell receptor beta chains from one sample sequenced in a study of CXCR3-negative and CXCR3-positive naive CD8 T cells. Via 5' RACE with UMI labels, TRB cDNA libraries were prepared. TCRdb re-called the 5' RACE reads, yielding one record per CDR3 amino acid sequence without DNA. The table counts around 52,000 distinct CDR3 sequences; about a quarter lies in the top ten. The sample consisted of memory CD8+ T cells from blood. The receptors come from a human donor in good health. Some clones in this sample may be carry-over from other donors' samples.

This rearrangement joins TRBV25-1 to TRBJ2-1; TCRdb outputs TRBD2, but without DNA this stays unchecked. This CDR3 comprises 15 residues. Germline lookup yields CDR1 MGHDK and CDR2 SYGVNS. CDR3 sequence reads: CASSDRASGSNEQFF.

V gene TRBV7-9 combines with J gene TRBJ2-3; TCRdb proposes TRBD2, but this gene call is untestable without DNA. The CDR3 has 15 residues. Germline V gene sequence: CDR1 SEHNR, CDR2 FQNEAQ (reference sequence). The CDR3 region is CASSWTSGEADTQYF.

The chain employs TRBV28 and TRBJ2-1; TCRdb selects TRBD1, and the lack of DNA leaves this call unchecked. The CDR3 runs 13 residues. Per the germline V gene, CDR1 is MDHEN and CDR2 is SYDVKM. The CDR3 protein is CASSEDRGDEQFF. The variable domain in full, with the rest retrieved from reference TRBV28 and TRBJ2-1, is DVKVTQSSRYLVKRTGEKVFLECVQDMDHENMFWYRQDPGLGLRLIYFSYDVKMKEKGDIPEGYSVSREKKERFSLILESASTNQTSMYLCASSEDRGDEQFFGPGTRLTVL.

In terms of frequency, this clonotype is medium-sized. The chain joins TRBV20-1 to TRBJ2-1; the D call from TCRdb, TRBD1, cannot be confirmed without DNA. Germline lookup yields CDR1 DFQATT and CDR2 SNEGSKA (reference sequence). This CDR3 region has 15 residues. This CDR3 reads CSAPGQGLDNNEQFF.

The chain combines TRBV29-1 with TRBJ1-4; the TRBD1 assignment by TCRdb is unverifiable without DNA. This CDR3 has 14 residues. The germline V gene has CDR1 SQVTM and CDR2 ANQGSEA. The CDR3 loop reads CSVDPGQGDEKLFF.

The chain has TRBV6-2 or TRBV6-3 and TRBJ2-3. Per germline, CDR1 MNHEY and CDR2 SVGEGT. The CDR3 has 13 amino acids. The CDR3 loop reads CASSPKSTDTQYF.

This chain connects TRBV7-9 to TRBJ2-7. There are 12 residues in the CDR3. The V gene's germline CDR1 is SEHNR and CDR2 FQNEAQ (reference sequence). CDR3 protein: CASSTGSYEQYF.

This chain joins TRBV4-3 and TRBJ1-1; TCRdb names TRBD1, which stays unverified in the absence of DNA. Germline CDR1 and CDR2: LGHNA and YSLEER. The CDR3 consists of 17 residues. The CDR3 loop is CASSQGGTGGWNTEAFF.

The chain employs TRBV19 and TRBJ1-4; TCRdb names TRBD1, which stays unverified in the absence of DNA. This CDR3 has 16 amino acids. CDR1 and CDR2 from the germline V gene are LNHDA and SQIVND (reference sequence). The chain's CDR3 is CASSTGTAPVNEKLFF.

This chain joins TRBV28 and TRBJ2-3; without DNA, the TCRdb call of TRBD2 cannot be checked. The CDR3 sequence is 17 residues long. Germline V gives CDR1 MDHEN, CDR2 SYDVKM. CDR3 amino acids: CASSFPPSGTSTDTQYF.

V and J are TRBV4-1 and TRBJ1-1; TCRdb indicates TRBD1, and absent DNA this call remains unverified. This CDR3 is 13 amino acids long. CDR1 MGHRA and CDR2 YSYEKL come from the germline V gene. The CDR3: CASSQGRGPEAFF.

The chain couples TRBV20-1 to TRBJ1-1; TCRdb reports TRBD1, a call that lacks DNA to check it against. Per the germline V gene, CDR1 is DFQATT and CDR2 is SNEGSKA (reference sequence). The length of the CDR3 is 16 residues. The CDR3 sequence is CSATPQGTGQPLEAFF.

The V gene is TRBV5-1, the J gene TRBJ2-1; the D gene TCRdb calls, TRBD1, cannot be checked with no DNA. The CDR3 spans 17 residues. Germline loops: CDR1 SGHRS, CDR2 YFSETQ. The CDR3 spells CASSLPTGGGGYNEQFF. The entire variable domain, with the rest obtained from reference TRBV5-1 and TRBJ2-1, is as follows: KAGVTQTPRYLIKTRGQQVTLSCSPISGHRSVSWYQQTPGQGLQFLFEYFSETQRNKGNFPGRFSGRQFSNSRSEMNVSTLELGDSALYLCASSLPTGGGGYNEQFFGPGTRLTVL.

The chain joins TRBV20-1 to TRBJ2-7; TCRdb's assignment of TRBD1 cannot be checked, as there is no DNA. Germline CDR1 reads DFQATT; CDR2 reads SNEGSKA (reference sequence). The CDR3 consists of 16 residues. Here the CDR3 reads CSASDLDGTANYEQYF.

The chain joins TRBV6-2 or TRBV6-3 to TRBJ2-3; TCRdb designates TRBD2, a call that cannot be tested without DNA. Germline CDR1 and CDR2: MNHEY and SVGEGT. This CDR3 is 15 amino acids long. This chain's CDR3 is CASSYSAGGQDTQYF.

The rearrangement joins TRBV4-3 to TRBJ2-3; the D call from TCRdb, TRBD2, cannot be confirmed without DNA. The germline CDR1 and CDR2 sequences are LGHNA and YSLEER. The CDR3 extends over 15 amino acids. Here the CDR3 reads CASSRIRTAADTQYF.

This chain connects TRBV4-3 to TRBJ1-1. The CDR3 has 15 amino acids. Germline lookup yields CDR1 LGHNA and CDR2 YSLEER. CDR3 residues: CASSQGLGMNTEAFF.

This chain links TRBV28 with TRBJ2-2; as DNA is missing, the TRBD1 call by TCRdb cannot be tested. The CDR3 loop spans 14 amino acids. Germline CDR1 and CDR2: MDHEN and SYDVKM. CDR3: CASRPITGAGELFF. Full variable domain (missing parts from reference TRBV28 and TRBJ2-2): DVKVTQSSRYLVKRTGEKVFLECVQDMDHENMFWYRQDPGLGLRLIYFSYDVKMKEKGDIPEGYSVSREKKERFSLILESASTNQTSMYLCASRPITGAGELFFGEGSRLTVL.

The chain links TRBV5-1 to TRBJ2-7. The CDR3 is made up of 14 amino acids. Germline V gives CDR1 SGHRS, CDR2 YFSETQ. CDR3 loop: CASSLDSISYEQYF.

V is TRBV28 and J is TRBJ2-4; no DNA is available, so the TRBD1 call from TCRdb remains unchecked. In germline, CDR1 is MDHEN, CDR2 SYDVKM. The CDR3 loop spans 14 amino acids. The CDR3 spells CASSPTGGRNIQYF.

The chain joins TRBV21-1 to TRBJ2-1; TCRdb selects TRBD2, and the lack of DNA leaves this call unchecked. TRBV21-1 is listed as a pseudogene. This CDR3 comprises 18 residues. The CDR3 here is CASSKADSGTPPYNEQFF.

The chain is built from TRBV4-3 and TRBJ2-1; TCRdb's assignment of TRBD1 cannot be checked, as there is no DNA. The germline CDR1 and CDR2 sequences are LGHNA and YSLEER. This CDR3 region has 18 residues. CDR3 protein: CASSQDSGGGVAYNEQFF.

V and J are TRBV4-1 and TRBJ2-1; the D call from TCRdb, TRBD2, cannot be confirmed without DNA. The CDR3 runs to 16 residues. The germline V gene encodes CDR1 MGHRA and CDR2 YSYEKL. CDR3 loop: CASSTGTSGSYNEQFF.

The chain carries TRBV6-4 and TRBJ2-2; with no DNA, the TCRdb D assignment of TRBD2 cannot be verified. Germline CDR1 reads MRHNA; CDR2 reads SNTAGT. CDR3 length: 14 residues. The CDR3: CATSTSEDTGELFF.

The chain has TRBV28 and TRBJ1-2. Germline V gene data show CDR1 as MDHEN and CDR2 as SYDVKM. CDR3 length: 13 amino acids. CDR3 residues: CASSASSNYGYTF.

CDR3 protein: CASSITGNTGELFF. J is TRBJ2-2 and V is TRBV19; the D call from TCRdb, TRBD1, cannot be confirmed without DNA. Germline CDR1 and CDR2: LNHDA and SQIVND (reference sequence). The CDR3 extends over 14 amino acids. Full variable domain (outside the CDR3, taken from reference TRBV19 and TRBJ2-2): DGGITQSPKYLFRKEGQNVTLSCEQNLNHDAMYWYRQDPGQGLRLIYYSQIVNDFQKGDIAEGYSVSREKKESFPLTVTSAQKNPTAFYLCASSITGNTGELFFGEGSRLTVL.

The chain couples TRBV12-3 or TRBV12-4 to TRBJ1-6; there is no DNA to check the TCRdb D call of TRBD1. The CDR3 totals 20 residues. CDR3 region: CASSLLAPWGPSSYNSPLHF.

The rearrangement joins TRBV5-6 to TRBJ2-1. This CDR3 is 14 amino acids long. The V gene's germline CDR1 is SGHDT and CDR2 YYEEEE. CDR3: CASSFSVAHNEQFF.

The CDR3 loop is CASSQWGGLEKLFF. The chain has TRBV11-2 and TRBJ1-4; TCRdb's D call, TRBD1, is unchecked because there is no DNA. This CDR3 comprises 14 residues. Germline loops: CDR1 SGHAT, CDR2 FQNNGV.

This chain joins TRBV7-3 and TRBJ2-1; TCRdb designates TRBD1, a call that cannot be tested without DNA. Germline CDR1 reads SGHTA; CDR2 reads FQGTGA. The CDR3 runs to 16 residues. CDR3 amino acids: CASSLGVGGYYNEQFF.

V is TRBV16 and J is TRBJ2-7; the D call of TRBD1 rests on TCRdb alone, since no DNA is present to check it. There are 16 residues in the CDR3. CDR1 and CDR2 (germline): KGHSY, FQNENV. The CDR3 region is CASSQPSAGQNYEQYF.